The present T cell receptor beta chain was sequenced within a study of cytomegalovirus exposure and HLA in healthy donors. The study's findings and limits: According to the study, about 180 TCR beta chains were cytomegalovirus-associated. TCR beta V- and J-gene trimming was later associated with a missense DCLRE1C variant. In an earlier analysis, about 87% or about 30%: the productive usage of most TCR beta V segments.

Comment on this clone: Its antigen is undetermined.

Germline CDR1 is SGHDT and CDR2 is YYEEEE. The V segment lost 4 bases and the J segment 3 bases; nucleotides outside the gene matches: 6. CDR3 length: 15 amino acids. The PCR made use of 60 Vbeta and 13 Jbeta primers. Profiled with immunoSEQ multiplex PCR; TCRdb holds only in-frame clones, not every one. The listing contains roughly 100,000 clones. This TCR came from a man between 35 and 55 years old in good health and CMV-seronegative. Sequencing was performed on PBMCs. The rearrangement uses TRBV5-6 and TRBJ2-3; 9 bases are shared with TRBD1. The CDR3: CASSPKQGATDTQYF. CDR3 coding DNA: TGTGCCAGCAGCCCTAAACAGGGGGCTACAGATACGCAGTATTTT. Using reference TRBV5-6 and TRBJ2-3 for the parts outside the CDR3, the full variable domain is DAGVTQSPTHLIKTRGQQVTLRCSPKSGHDTVSWYQQALGQGPQFIFQYYEEEERQRGNFPDRFSGHQFPNYSSELNVNALLLGDSALYLCASSPKQGATDTQYFGPGTRLTVL.